This T cell receptor (beta chain) appears in the sequencing data of a study of T cell responses to AZD1222 COVID-19 vaccine. Across the whole study: Pooling of second doses given at about 4 or about 12 weeks was done.

From germline, CDR1 is SGHTA and CDR2 FQGNSA. The CDR3 spans 14 residues. V was pared by 5 bases and J by 5 bases, with 5 bases of the junction left unmatched. The method was immunoSEQ multiplex PCR; TCRdb's version includes in-frame clones alone and lacks a portion of them. The table records some 130,000 clones, approximately 90% of them present only once. Notes on this clone: The antigen is unknown.

Findings of the study overall: It should be noted that donors were predominantly white British and more often female, and clonal diversity was possibly underestimated.

This receptor was taken from an adult in good health. The sample was peripheral blood, taken on day 0 of AZD1222 vaccination. The chain couples TRBV7-2 to TRBJ2-7; TRBD1 aligns across 11 bases. CDR3 sequence (DNA): TGTGCCAGCAGCCTACAGGGACAGGGGGACGAGCAGTACTTC. Translating it yields CASSLQGQGDEQYF. The full variable domain, with the rest looked up from reference TRBV7-2 and TRBJ2-7, is GAGVSQSPSNKVTEKGKDVELRCDPISGHTALYWYRQSLGQGLEFLIYFQGNSAPDKSGLPSDRFSAERTGGSVSTLTIQRTQQEDSAVYLCASSLQGQGDEQYFGPGTRLTVT.